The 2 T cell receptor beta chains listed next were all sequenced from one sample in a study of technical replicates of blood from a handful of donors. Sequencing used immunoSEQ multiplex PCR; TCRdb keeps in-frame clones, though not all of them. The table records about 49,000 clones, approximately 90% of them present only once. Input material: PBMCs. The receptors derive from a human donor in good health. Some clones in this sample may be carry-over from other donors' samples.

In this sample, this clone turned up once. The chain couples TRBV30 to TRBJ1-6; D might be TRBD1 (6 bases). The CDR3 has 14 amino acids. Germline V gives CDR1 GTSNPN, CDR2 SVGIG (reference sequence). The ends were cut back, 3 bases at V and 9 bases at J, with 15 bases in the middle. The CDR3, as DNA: TGTGCCTGGAGCCAAGGACAGCCTTTTTCACCCCTCCACTTT. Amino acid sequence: CAWSQGQPFSPLHF.

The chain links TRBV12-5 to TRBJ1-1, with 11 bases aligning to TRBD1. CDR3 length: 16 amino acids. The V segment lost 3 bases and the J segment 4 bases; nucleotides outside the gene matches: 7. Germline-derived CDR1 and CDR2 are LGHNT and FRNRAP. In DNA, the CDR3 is TGTGCTAGTGGTTTCACCGGGACAGGGGGATCCACTGAAGCTTTCTTT. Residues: CASGFTGTGGSTEAFF.